The sequence of this T cell receptor (beta chain) was determined in a study of regulatory T cells in long-lasting Graves disease. Looking at the study overall: Positivity for TSH receptor antibodies plus over 5 years of antithyroid drugs meant persistent Graves' disease.

Through Arm-PCR of CDR3 regions and iRepertoire HTBI primers, TCR beta libraries were built. One entry per CDR3 protein, called by TCRdb with MiXCR from the multiplex PCR reads. The sample has hundreds of thousands of distinct CDR3 sequences; around 20% are singletons. This sample's time point: persistent/refractory GD, antithyroid drugs over 5 years with positive TRAb. The authors made the TCR library using RNA they extracted from PBMCs. Xi'an, China, was home to the endocrinology department that provided patients. This clonotype was detected only a few times. The germline gives CDR1 DFQATT, CDR2 SNEGSKA (reference sequence). The length of the CDR3 is 13 residues. The V gene lost 1 base and the J gene lost 6 bases, with 12 bases spanning the gap.

The TCR originated in a female donor with Graves disease. The chain has TRBV20-1 and TRBJ1-1, with no clear D. Material: peripheral blood mononuclear cells (PBMCs), obtained when the disease was refractory, from a patient treated with antithyroid drugs. The CDR3 bases are TGCAGTGCTAGAGTCCGTGGGGAACCTGAAGCTTTCTTT. Translation: CSARVRGEPEAFF.